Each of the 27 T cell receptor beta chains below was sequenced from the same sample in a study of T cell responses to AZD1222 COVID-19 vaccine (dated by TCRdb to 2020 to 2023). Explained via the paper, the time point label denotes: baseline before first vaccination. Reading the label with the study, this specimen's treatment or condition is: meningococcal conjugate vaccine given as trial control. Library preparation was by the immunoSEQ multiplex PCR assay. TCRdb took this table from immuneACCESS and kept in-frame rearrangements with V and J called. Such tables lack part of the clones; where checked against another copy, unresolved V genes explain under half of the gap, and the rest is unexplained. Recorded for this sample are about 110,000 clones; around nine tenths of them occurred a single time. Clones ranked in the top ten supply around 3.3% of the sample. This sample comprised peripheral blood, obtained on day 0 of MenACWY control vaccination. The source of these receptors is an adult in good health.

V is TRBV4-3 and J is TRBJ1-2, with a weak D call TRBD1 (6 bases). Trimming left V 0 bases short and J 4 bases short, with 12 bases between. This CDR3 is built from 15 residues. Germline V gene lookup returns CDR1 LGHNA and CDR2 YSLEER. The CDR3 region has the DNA TGCGCCAGCAGCCAAGATCCCGGGGGCACCTATGGCTACACCTTC. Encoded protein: CASSQDPGGTYGYTF.

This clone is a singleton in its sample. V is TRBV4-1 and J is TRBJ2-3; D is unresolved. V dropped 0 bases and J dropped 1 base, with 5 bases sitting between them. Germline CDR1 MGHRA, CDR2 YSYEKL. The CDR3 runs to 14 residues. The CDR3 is CASSQEAGTDTQYF. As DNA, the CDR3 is TGCGCCAGCAGCCAAGAAGCTGGCACAGATACGCAGTATTTT.

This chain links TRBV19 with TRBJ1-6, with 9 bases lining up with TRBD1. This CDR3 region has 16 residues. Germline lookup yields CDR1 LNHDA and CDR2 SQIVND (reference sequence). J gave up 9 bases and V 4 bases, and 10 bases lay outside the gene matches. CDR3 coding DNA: TGTGCCAGTAGTAGAAGAGGGACAGGGAGTTTTTCACCCCTCCACTTT. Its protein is CASSRRGTGSFSPLHF.

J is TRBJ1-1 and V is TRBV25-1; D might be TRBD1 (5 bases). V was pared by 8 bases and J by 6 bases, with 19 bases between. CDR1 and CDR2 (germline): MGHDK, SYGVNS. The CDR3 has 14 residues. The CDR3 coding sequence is TGTGCCAGCCCGCGGGGAGGGGTCCGGGCTGAAGCTTTCTTT. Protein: CASPRGGVRAEAFF. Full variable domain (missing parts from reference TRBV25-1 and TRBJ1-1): EADIYQTPRYLVIGTGKKITLECSQTMGHDKMYWYQQDPGMELHLIHYSYGVNSTEKGDLSSESTVSRIRTEHFPLTLESARPSHTSQYLCASPRGGVRAEAFFGQGTRLTVV.

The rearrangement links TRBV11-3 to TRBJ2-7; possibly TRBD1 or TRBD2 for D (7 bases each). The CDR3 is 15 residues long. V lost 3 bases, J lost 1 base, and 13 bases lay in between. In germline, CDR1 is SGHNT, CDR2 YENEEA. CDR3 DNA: TGTGCCAGCAGCTTCCAGGGGGGGGCATCCTACGAGCAGTACTTC. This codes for CASSFQGGASYEQYF. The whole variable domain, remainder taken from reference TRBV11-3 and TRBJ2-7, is EAGVVQSPRYKIIEKKQPVAFWCNPISGHNTLYWYLQNLGQGPELLIRYENEEAVDDSQLPKDRFSAERLKGVDSTLKIQPAELGDSAVYLCASSFQGGASYEQYFGPGTRLTVT.

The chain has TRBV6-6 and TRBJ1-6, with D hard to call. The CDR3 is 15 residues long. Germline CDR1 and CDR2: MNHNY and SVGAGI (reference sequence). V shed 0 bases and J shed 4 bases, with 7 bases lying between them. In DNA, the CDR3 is TGTGCCAGCAGTTACTCTTCCGGGTATAATTCACCCCTCCACTTT. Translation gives CASSYSSGYNSPLHF.

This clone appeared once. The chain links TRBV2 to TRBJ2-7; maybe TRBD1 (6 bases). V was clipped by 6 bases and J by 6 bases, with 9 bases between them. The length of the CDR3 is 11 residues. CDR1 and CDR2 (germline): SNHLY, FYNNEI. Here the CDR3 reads CASRDRAEQYF. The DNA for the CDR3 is TGTGCCAGCAGGGACAGAGCCGAGCAGTACTTC.

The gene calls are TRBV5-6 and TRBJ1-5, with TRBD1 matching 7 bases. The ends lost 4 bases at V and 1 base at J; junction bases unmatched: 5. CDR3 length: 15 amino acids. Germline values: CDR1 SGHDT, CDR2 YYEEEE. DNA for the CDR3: TGTGCCAGCAGCGACAGGGTCCGGAGCAATCAGCCCCAGCATTTT. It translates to CASSDRVRSNQPQHF.

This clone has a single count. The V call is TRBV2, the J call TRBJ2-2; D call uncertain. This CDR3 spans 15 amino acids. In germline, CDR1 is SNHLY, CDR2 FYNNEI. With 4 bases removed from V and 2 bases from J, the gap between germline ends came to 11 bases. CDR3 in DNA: TGTGCCAGCAGTGCCGACGAGAGTAACACCGGGGAGCTGTTTTTT. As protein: CASSADESNTGELFF. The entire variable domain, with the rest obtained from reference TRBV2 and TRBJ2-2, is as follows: EPEVTQTPSHQVTQMGQEVILRCVPISNHLYFYWYRQILGQKVEFLVSFYNNEISEKSEIFDDQFSVERPDGSNFTLKIRSTKLEDSAMYFCASSADESNTGELFFGEGSRLTVL.

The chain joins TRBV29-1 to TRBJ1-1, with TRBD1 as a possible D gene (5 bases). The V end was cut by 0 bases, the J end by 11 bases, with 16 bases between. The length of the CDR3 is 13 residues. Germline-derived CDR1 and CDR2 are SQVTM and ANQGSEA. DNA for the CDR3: TGCAGCGTTGAAGATCCGGGGGGATTTGGCGCTTTCTTT. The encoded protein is CSVEDPGGFGAFF.

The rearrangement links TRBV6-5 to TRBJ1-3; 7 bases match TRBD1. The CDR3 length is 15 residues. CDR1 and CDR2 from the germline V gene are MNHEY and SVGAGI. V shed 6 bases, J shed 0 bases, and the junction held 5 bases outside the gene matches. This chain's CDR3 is CASRSDRASGNTIYF. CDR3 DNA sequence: TGTGCCAGCAGATCCGACAGGGCCTCTGGAAACACCATATATTTT.

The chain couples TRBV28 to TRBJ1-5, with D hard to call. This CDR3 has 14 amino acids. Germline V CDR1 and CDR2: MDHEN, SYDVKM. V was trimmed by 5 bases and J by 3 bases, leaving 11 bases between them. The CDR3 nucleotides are TGTGCCAGCAGTCCAGATGGCGACAATCAGCCCCAGCATTTT. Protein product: CASSPDGDNQPQHF.

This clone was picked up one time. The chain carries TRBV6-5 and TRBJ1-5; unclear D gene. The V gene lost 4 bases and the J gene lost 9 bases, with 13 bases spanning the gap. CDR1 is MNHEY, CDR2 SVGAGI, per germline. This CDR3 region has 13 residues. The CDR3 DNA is TGTGCCAGCAGTTCCCCGGGGTTTGGGCCCCAGCATTTT. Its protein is CASSSPGFGPQHF.

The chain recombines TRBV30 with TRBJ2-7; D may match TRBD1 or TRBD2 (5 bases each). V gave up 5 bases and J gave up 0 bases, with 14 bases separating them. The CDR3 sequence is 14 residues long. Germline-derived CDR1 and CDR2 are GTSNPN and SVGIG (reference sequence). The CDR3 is CAWAPGTYSYEQYF. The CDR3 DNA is TGTGCCTGGGCCCCAGGGACGTACTCCTACGAGCAGTACTTC.

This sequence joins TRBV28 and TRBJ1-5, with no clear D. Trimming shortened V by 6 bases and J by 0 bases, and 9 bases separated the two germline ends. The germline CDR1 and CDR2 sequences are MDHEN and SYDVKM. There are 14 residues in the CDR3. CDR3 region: CASSPVNSNQPQHF. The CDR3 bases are TGTGCCAGCAGCCCAGTTAATAGCAATCAGCCCCAGCATTTT. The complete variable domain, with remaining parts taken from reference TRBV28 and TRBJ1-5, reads DVKVTQSSRYLVKRTGEKVFLECVQDMDHENMFWYRQDPGLGLRLIYFSYDVKMKEKGDIPEGYSVSREKKERFSLILESASTNQTSMYLCASSPVNSNQPQHFGDGTRLSIL.

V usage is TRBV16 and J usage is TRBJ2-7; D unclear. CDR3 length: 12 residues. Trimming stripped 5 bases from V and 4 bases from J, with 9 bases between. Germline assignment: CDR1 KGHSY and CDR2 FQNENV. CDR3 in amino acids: CASSAGTYEQYF. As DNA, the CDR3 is TGTGCCAGCAGCGCCGGAACGTACGAGCAGTACTTC.

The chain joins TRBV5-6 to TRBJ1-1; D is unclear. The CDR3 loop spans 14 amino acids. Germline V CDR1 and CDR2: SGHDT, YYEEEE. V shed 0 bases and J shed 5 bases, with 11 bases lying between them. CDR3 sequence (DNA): TGTGCCAGCAGCTTGGTGGGGAGACGTACTGAAGCTTTCTTT. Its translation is CASSLVGRRTEAFF.

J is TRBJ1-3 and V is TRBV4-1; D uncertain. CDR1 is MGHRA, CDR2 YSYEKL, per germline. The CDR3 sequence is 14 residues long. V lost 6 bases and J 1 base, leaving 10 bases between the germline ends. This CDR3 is CASSARDSGNTIYF. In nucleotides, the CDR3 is TGCGCCAGCAGTGCTCGGGATTCTGGAAACACCATATATTTT.

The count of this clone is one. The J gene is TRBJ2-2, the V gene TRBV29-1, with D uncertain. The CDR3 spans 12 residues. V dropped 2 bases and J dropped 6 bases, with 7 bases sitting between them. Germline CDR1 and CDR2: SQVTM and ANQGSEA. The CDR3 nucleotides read TGCAGCGTTGAACGGAGCTCCGGGGAGCTGTTTTTT. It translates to CSVERSSGELFF.

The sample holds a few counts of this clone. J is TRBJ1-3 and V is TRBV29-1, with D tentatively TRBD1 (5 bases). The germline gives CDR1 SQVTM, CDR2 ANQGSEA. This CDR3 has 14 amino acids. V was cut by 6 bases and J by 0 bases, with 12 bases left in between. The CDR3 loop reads CSVRGANSGNTIYF. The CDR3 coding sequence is TGCAGCGTGCGTGGGGCGAACTCTGGAAACACCATATATTTT.

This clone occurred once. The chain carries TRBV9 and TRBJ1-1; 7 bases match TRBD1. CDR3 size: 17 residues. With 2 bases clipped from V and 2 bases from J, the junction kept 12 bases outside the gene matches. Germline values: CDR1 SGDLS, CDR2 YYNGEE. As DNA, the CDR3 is TGTGCCAGCAGCGTCTTCGATCGGACAGGAGAAAACACTGAAGCTTTCTTT. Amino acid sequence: CASSVFDRTGENTEAFF.

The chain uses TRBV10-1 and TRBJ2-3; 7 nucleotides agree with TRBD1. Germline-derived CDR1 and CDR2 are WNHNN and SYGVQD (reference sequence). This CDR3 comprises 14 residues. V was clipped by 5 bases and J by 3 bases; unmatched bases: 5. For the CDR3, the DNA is TGCGCCAGCAGTAGGGGACAGTTAACAGATACGCAGTATTTT. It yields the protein CASSRGQLTDTQYF.

The CDR3 loop is CASSLTGGAATDTQYF. The CDR3 region has the DNA TGTGCCAGCAGCCTGACAGGGGGCGCAGCCACAGATACGCAGTATTTT. The rearrangement uses TRBV7-2 and TRBJ2-3; 10 bases agree with TRBD1. The germline gives CDR1 SGHTA, CDR2 FQGNSA. This CDR3 has 16 amino acids. With V trimmed by 5 bases and J by 2 bases, 7 bases remained unmatched.

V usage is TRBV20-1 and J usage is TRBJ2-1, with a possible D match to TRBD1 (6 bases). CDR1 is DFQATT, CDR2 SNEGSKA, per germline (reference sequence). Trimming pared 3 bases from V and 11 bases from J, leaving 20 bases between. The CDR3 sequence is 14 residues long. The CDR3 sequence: CSASGSTRDKKQFF. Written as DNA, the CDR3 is TGCAGTGCTAGTGGGTCAACACGGGACAAAAAGCAGTTCTTC.

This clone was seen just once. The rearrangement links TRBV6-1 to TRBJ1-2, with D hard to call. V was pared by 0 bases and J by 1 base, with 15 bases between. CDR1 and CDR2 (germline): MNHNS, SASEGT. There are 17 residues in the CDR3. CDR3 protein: CASSEALWLDVNYGYTF. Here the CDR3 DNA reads TGTGCCAGCAGTGAAGCGCTTTGGCTGGACGTTAACTATGGCTACACCTTC.

The CDR3 nucleotides read TGTGCCAGTAGTATGGCGGGACCTAAGTTAGGCAAAAACATTCAGTACTTC. This translates into CASSMAGPKLGKNIQYF. This chain uses TRBV19 with TRBJ2-4, with D tentatively TRBD2 (6 bases). Trimming removed 3 bases from V and 3 bases from J, with 18 bases in between. Per the germline V gene, CDR1 is LNHDA and CDR2 is SQIVND (reference sequence). The CDR3 sequence is 17 residues long.

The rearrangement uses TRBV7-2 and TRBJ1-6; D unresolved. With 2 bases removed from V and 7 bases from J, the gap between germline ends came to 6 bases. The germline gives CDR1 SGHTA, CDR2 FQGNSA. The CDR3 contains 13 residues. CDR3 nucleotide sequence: TGTGCCAGCAGCTTAAAGTGGAATTCACCCCTCCACTTT. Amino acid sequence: CASSLKWNSPLHF.